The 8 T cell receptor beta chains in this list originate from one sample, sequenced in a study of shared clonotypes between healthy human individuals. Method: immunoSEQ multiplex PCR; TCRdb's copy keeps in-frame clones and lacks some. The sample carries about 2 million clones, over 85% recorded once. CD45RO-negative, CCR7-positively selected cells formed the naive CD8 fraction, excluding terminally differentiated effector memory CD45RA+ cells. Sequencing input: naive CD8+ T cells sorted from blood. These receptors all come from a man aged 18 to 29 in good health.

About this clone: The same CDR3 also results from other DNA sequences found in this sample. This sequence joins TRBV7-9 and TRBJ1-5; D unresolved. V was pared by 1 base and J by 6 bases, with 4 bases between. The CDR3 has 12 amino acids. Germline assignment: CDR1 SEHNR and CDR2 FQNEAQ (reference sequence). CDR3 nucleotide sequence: TGTGCCAGCAGCTTAGGTCCTCAGCCCCAGCATTTT. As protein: CASSLGPQPQHF.

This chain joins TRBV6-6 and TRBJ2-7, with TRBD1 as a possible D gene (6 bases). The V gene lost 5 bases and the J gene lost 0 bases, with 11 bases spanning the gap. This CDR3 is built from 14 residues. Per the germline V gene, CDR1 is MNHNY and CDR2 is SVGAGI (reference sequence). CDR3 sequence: CASSPRDTSYEQYF. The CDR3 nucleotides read TGTGCCAGCAGTCCCCGGGACACCTCCTACGAGCAGTACTTC.

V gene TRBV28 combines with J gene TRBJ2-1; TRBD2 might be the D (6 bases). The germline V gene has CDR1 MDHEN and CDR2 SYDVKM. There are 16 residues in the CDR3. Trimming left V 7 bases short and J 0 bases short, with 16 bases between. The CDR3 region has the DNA TGTGCCAGCACTTCCGCGGGGCTTAGCTCCTACAATGAGCAGTTCTTC. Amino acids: CASTSAGLSSYNEQFF.

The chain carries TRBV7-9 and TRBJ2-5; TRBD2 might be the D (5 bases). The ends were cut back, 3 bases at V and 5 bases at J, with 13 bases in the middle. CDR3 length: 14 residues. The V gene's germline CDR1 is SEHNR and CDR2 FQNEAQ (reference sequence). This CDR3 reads CASSFSSGVETQYF. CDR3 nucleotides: TGTGCCAGCAGCTTTTCCAGCGGCGTGGAGACCCAGTACTTC.

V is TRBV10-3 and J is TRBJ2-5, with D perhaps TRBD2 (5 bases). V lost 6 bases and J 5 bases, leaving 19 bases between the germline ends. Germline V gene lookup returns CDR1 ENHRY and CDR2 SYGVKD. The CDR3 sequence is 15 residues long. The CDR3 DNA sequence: TGTGCCATCAGCCACGAGGGCCCACCTGCTGAGACCCAGTACTTC. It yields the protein CAISHEGPPAETQYF.

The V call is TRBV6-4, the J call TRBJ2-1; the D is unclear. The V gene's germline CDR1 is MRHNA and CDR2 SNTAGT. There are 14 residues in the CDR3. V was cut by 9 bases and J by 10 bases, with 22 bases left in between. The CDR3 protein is CARAPDGHLEEQFF. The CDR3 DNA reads TGTGCCAGGGCACCGGACGGGCATCTTGAGGAGCAGTTCTTC.

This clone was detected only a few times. CDR3 in amino acids: CASSQVGGLGYGYTF. In DNA, the CDR3 is TGCGCCAGCAGCCAAGTGGGGGGGCTAGGCTATGGCTACACCTTC. This sequence joins TRBV4-1 and TRBJ1-2; a weak D match, TRBD1 (6 bases). The germline CDR1 and CDR2 sequences are MGHRA and YSYEKL. The CDR3 totals 15 residues. V shed 1 base and J shed 4 bases, with 13 bases lying between them.

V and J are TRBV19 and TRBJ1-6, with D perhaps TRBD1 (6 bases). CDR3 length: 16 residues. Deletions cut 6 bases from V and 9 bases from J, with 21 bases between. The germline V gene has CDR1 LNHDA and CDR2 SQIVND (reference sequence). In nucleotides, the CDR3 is TGTGCCAGTAGCGGGGGACCGGGACAAGAATTTTCACCCCTCCACTTT. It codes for CASSGGPGQEFSPLHF. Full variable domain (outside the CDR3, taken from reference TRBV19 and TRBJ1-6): DGGITQSPKYLFRKEGQNVTLSCEQNLNHDAMYWYRQDPGQGLRLIYYSQIVNDFQKGDIAEGYSVSREKKESFPLTVTSAQKNPTAFYLCASSGGPGQEFSPLHFGNGTRLTVT.